The clone carrying this T cell receptor (beta chain) was found a few times. The data were obtained in a study of OX40 agonist ivuxolimab in advanced cancers. TCRdb's copy holds only in-frame clones and misses some; the assay was immunoSEQ multiplex PCR. The table includes around 67,000 clones, about nine tenths detected once. Sequenced material: CD4+ or CD8+ T cells sorted from blood, taken in a trial of the OX40 agonist ivuxolimab. This receptor was identified in an adult with an advanced solid tumor such as melanoma, head and neck, liver or kidney cancer.

CDR3 bases: TGTGCCAGCTCACCAGTCTACAGGGGAACCTACGAGCAGTACTTC. It translates to CASSPVYRGTYEQYF. V gene TRBV18 combines with J gene TRBJ2-7, with TRBD1 matching 7 bases. CDR3 length: 15 amino acids. J was trimmed by 2 bases and V by 2 bases; bases with no gene match: 6. The germline V gene encodes CDR1 KGHSH and CDR2 LQKENI.